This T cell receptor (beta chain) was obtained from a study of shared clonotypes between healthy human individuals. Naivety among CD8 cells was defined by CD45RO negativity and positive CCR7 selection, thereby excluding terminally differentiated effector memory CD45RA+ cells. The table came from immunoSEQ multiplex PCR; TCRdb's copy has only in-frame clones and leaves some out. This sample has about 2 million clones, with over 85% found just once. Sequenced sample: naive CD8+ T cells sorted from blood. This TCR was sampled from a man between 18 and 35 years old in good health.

The CDR3 reads CASSRSLTGAYEQYF. The DNA of the CDR3 is TGTGCCAGCAGCCGATCCTTAACGGGCGCCTACGAGCAGTACTTC. The genes are TRBV6-5 and TRBJ2-5; D ambiguous. The J call is uncertain, as TRBJ2-7 better fits the DNA end. Germline V gene sequence: CDR1 MNHEY, CDR2 SVGAGI. CDR3 length: 15 residues.